This entry features one T cell receptor beta chain sequence. What it recognizes is unknown. This entry belongs to a study of graft-versus-host responses after intestinal transplantation. Turning to the study itself: Transplants were multivisceral, liver-intestinal, or isolated intestinal.

The J segment lost 6 bases and the V segment lost 3 bases, leaving 7 bases of the junction unmatched. This CDR3 comprises 16 residues. Germline assignment: CDR1 LNHDA and CDR2 SQIVND (reference sequence). Libraries were prepared by immunoSEQ multiplex PCR; TCRdb keeps only in-frame clonotypes and omits some of them. This table has around 71,000 clones, roughly 92% appearing once. Broader study findings: The recipient marrow held GvH clones, and some of them showed up first in ileum or blood.

The specimen was bone marrow, collected nearly 750 days after intestinal transplantation. The chain carries TRBV19 and TRBJ2-1; 11 nucleotides align to TRBD2. The source of this sequence is a human patient who received an intestinal transplant, so some T cells may come from the graft donor. The CDR3: CASSIILAGGLNEQFF. For the CDR3, the DNA is TGTGCCAGTAGTATCATCTTAGCGGGGGGGCTCAATGAGCAGTTCTTC.